This TCR beta chain emerged from a study of identical twins. Donors uniformly comprised healthy Caucasians. A universal primer binding site was introduced by template switching. The final cDNA contained unique molecular identifiers. A single record per CDR3 protein comes from TCRdb applying MiXCR to the 5' RACE reads. The profile shows roughly 570,000 distinct CDR3 sequences, 9% to 10% of them singletons. Broader study findings: Within beta out-of-frame sequences, the excess sharing observed between twins was weaker.

This clonotype was counted a few times. Its target is unknown. In germline, CDR1 is SGHAT, CDR2 FQNNGV. The CDR3 spans 18 residues. Trimming removed 5 bases from V and 4 bases from J, with 21 bases in between. These same records also appear under a second study, on yellow fever vaccine responses in identical twins.

The sequenced sample consisted of PBMCs. V gene TRBV11-2 combines with J gene TRBJ2-6, with D hard to call. The clonotype comes from a woman aged 18-30 years in good health. In DNA, the CDR3 is TGTGCCAGCAGCACCACCCGGTCCGGGCCTGACGGGGCCAACGTCCTGACTTTC. As protein: CASSTTRSGPDGANVLTF.